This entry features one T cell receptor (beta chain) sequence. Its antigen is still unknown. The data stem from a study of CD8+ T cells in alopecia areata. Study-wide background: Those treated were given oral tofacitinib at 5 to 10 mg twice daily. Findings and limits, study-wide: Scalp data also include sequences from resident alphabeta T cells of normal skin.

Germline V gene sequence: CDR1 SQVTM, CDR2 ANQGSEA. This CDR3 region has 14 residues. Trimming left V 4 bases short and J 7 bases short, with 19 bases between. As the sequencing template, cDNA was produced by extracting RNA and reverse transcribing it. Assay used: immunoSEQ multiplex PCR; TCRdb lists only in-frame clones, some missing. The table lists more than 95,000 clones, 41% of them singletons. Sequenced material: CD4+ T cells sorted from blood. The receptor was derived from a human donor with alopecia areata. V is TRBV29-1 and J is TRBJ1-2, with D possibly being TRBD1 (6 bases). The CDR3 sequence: CSVGRGGAGSGYTF. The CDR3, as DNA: TGCAGCGTTGGACGTGGGGGGGCAGGCTCTGGCTACACCTTC.